This T cell receptor (beta chain) appears in the sequencing data of a study of siplizumab effects on memory and regulatory T cells. Study results and caveats: The majority of clones, roughly 80-95% of proliferating CD4+ or CD8+ clones, lacked an assignable naive or memory phenotype. Some alloreactive sequences were traceable to unstimulated CD4+ memory cells, and siplizumab significantly reduced them. The apparent diversity of naive T cells exceeded that of memory cells, and naive T cells seemed to make a major contribution to the alloresponse.

The CDR3 length is 16 residues. V shed 1 base, J shed 4 bases, and the junction held 8 bases outside the gene matches. Germline V CDR1 and CDR2: SGHDN, FVKESK. Each sample yielded roughly 100,000 assayed TCR templates. Assay: immunoSEQ multiplex PCR; the TCRdb copy retains only in-frame clones and omits some. The data show approximately 68,000 clones, less than 95% seen once. This clone was seen once. Antigen: not known. The chain links TRBV14 to TRBJ1-1; 8 bases are a match to TRBD1. This sequence originates from a human donor in good health. The sequenced material came from CD8+ T cells sorted from blood. CDR3 protein: CASSQAETGVGTEAFF. The DNA for the CDR3 is TGTGCCAGCAGCCAAGCTGAGACAGGGGTGGGCACTGAAGCTTTCTTT. The entire variable domain, with the rest obtained from reference TRBV14 and TRBJ1-1, is as follows: EAGVTQFPSHSVIEKGQTVTLRCDPISGHDNLYWYRRVMGKEIKFLLHFVKESKQDESGMPNNRFLAERTGGTYSTLKVQPAELEDSGVYFCASSQAETGVGTEAFFGQGTRLTVV.